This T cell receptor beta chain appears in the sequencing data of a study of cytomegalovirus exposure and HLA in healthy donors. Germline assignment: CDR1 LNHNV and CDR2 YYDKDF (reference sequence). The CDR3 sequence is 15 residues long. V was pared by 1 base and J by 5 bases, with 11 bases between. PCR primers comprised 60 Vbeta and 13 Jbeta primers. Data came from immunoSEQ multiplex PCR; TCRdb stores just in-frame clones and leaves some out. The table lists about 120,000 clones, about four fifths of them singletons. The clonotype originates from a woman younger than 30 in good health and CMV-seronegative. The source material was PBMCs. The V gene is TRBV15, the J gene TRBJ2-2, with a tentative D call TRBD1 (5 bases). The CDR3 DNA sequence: TGTGCCACCAGCAGAGGTTCCAGGGAAACCGGGGAGCTGTTTTTT. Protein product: CATSRGSRETGELFF.